This TCR beta chain originates from a study of persistence of HIV-infected CD4 T cells. Overall study: The sample holds CD4+ T cells responsive to CMV or HIV-1 Gag.

Lysates of CMV-infected fibroblasts at 8 to 10 ug/mL stimulated these cells. Sorted nonresponding memory CD4+ T cells were CD40L-negative, CD69-negative, CD45RO-high. Per germline, CDR1 MNHEY and CDR2 SMNVEV (reference sequence). The junction had 7 bases not matched to a gene; V was cut back by 5 bases and J by 6 bases. The CDR3 is made up of 16 amino acids. About this clone itself: What it binds is not known.

The immunoSEQ assay was version 4, run in survey mode. Each sample used up to 1 ug genomic DNA diluted to around 9.3 ng/uL. The method was immunoSEQ multiplex PCR; TCRdb's version includes in-frame clones alone and lacks a portion of them. In the table there are 46,000 or so clones, about 80% of which are singletons. The chain joins TRBV27 to TRBJ2-5, with 15 nucleotides matching TRBD2. The receptor was derived from an adult man with HIV who was CMV-seropositive. The sequencing used CD4+ T cells sorted from PBMCs after approximately 20-hour stimulation, collected from a patient who received antiretroviral therapy. CDR3 region: CASSNRGLAGGKTQYF. In DNA, the CDR3 is TGTGCCAGCAGTAACAGGGGACTAGCGGGGGGAAAGACCCAGTACTTC.